These 18 T cell receptor beta chains were all obtained from the same sample, sequenced in a study of T-cell memory formation after mild COVID-19. Via MiXCR, TCRdb re-called the 5' RACE reads, giving one row per CDR3 protein. The data show fewer than 450,000 distinct CDR3 sequences, with approximately 24% seen just once and about 10% held by the top ten. Sequenced: PBMCs or a T cell subset sorted from them (not recorded which). The receptors originated from an adult woman who had mild COVID-19 (a few samples of this study predate the infection). Cell type and time point are not known.

The chain combines TRBV2 with TRBJ2-2, with D maybe TRBD1 (6 bases). The ends were cut back, 4 bases at V and 1 base at J, with 10 bases in the middle. The CDR3 is 15 amino acids. Per the germline V gene, CDR1 is SNHLY and CDR2 is FYNNEI. The CDR3 sequence is CASSGQALNTGELFF. The CDR3, as DNA: TGTGCCAGCAGTGGACAGGCCTTGAACACCGGGGAGCTGTTTTTT.

A single count supports this clonotype. Since the CDR3 does not end with the conserved phenylalanine or tryptophan, this likely comes from a read error. The DNA is omitted, as the CDR3 cannot be located on it reliably, and the CDR3 follows TCRdb's listing. The chain joins TRBV2 to TRBJ2-1; the D call in the table, TRBD2, was not verified against the DNA. CDR1 is SNHLY, CDR2 FYNNEI, per germline. The CDR3 comprises 12 residues, both ends counted. This chain's CDR3 is CASSEEGTRSPL.

The chain employs TRBV7-2 and TRBJ1-5; D is unresolved. Per germline, CDR1 SGHTA and CDR2 FQGNSA. V lost 1 base, J lost 5 bases, and 12 bases lay in between. CDR3 size: 15 residues. The CDR3 is CASSLVSVSHQPQHF. The CDR3 DNA follows: TGTGCCAGCAGCTTAGTCTCGGTCAGCCATCAGCCCCAGCATTTT.

In its sample, this clonotype was seen a few times. The chain joins TRBV12-3 or TRBV12-4 to TRBJ2-3; the D is unclear. The CDR3 covers 14 residues. Deletions cut 6 bases from V and 2 bases from J, with 12 bases between. The CDR3 protein is CASRRTWNTDTQYF. The CDR3 region has the DNA TGTGCCAGCAGACGGACGTGGAACACAGATACGCAGTATTTT.

The genes are TRBV24-1 and TRBJ2-1, with 9 bases that match TRBD1. The CDR3 extends over 15 amino acids. The germline gives CDR1 KGHDR, CDR2 SFDVKD. Losses at the gene ends were 3 bases for V and 8 bases for J; bases not matched to a gene: 7. The CDR3 here is CATSDEGTGNDEQFF. The CDR3 region has the DNA TGTGCCACCAGTGATGAGGGGACAGGGAATGATGAGCAGTTCTTC.

The V and J genes are TRBV20-1 and TRBJ1-5; D gene unclear. Germline V gene sequence: CDR1 DFQATT, CDR2 SNEGSKA (reference sequence). The CDR3 is 13 amino acids. V lost 3 bases to trimming and J lost 9 bases, with 15 bases between them. DNA for the CDR3: TGCAGTGCTAGTTCGGGCTATTCGAGGCCCCAGCATTTT. This gives the protein CSASSGYSRPQHF.

Regarding this clonotype: One end of the junction does not line up with germline, which may come from a read error. The J gene is TRBJ2-1, the V gene TRBV5-1, with 10 bases that match TRBD2. Germline CDR1 is SGHRS and CDR2 is YFSETQ. This CDR3 spans 15 amino acids. The DNA of the CDR3 is TGTGCCAGCAGCACACCGGGACTAGCGTTTCATGAGCAGTTCTTC. Residues: CASSTPGLAFHEQFF.

This clonotype was counted only a few times. The rearrangement uses TRBV10-3 and TRBJ2-7, with D possibly being TRBD1 or TRBD2 (5 bases each). The CDR3 is 16 amino acids. Germline loops: CDR1 ENHRY, CDR2 SYGVKD. V was clipped by 2 bases and J by 4 bases, with 18 bases between them. The CDR3 sequence: CAISETGTRGVYEQYF. The CDR3 nucleotides are TGTGCCATCAGTGAGACTGGGACGCGAGGGGTTTACGAGCAGTACTTC.

The rearrangement uses TRBV7-9 and TRBJ1-2; 7 positions match TRBD1. Germline V lookup: CDR1 SEHNR, CDR2 FQNEAQ (reference sequence). V was clipped by 4 bases and J by 8 bases; unmatched bases: 13. CDR3 length: 15 residues. CDR3 amino acids: CASSSRGRGKEGYTF. DNA of the CDR3: TGTGCCAGCAGCTCAAGGGGCAGGGGGAAAGAAGGCTACACCTTC.

The chain carries TRBV2 and TRBJ2-5; 11 bases are a match to TRBD2. V lost 9 bases, J lost 4 bases, and 10 bases stayed unmatched. Germline V gives CDR1 SNHLY, CDR2 FYNNEI. There are 15 residues in the CDR3. The CDR3 here is CASGTGSGGAETQYF. The CDR3 region has the DNA TGTGCCAGTGGAACGGGTAGCGGGGGGGCAGAGACCCAGTACTTC. Together with reference TRBV2 and TRBJ2-5, the CDR3 gives the full variable domain: EPEVTQTPSHQVTQMGQEVILRCVPISNHLYFYWYRQILGQKVEFLVSFYNNEISEKSEIFDDQFSVERPDGSNFTLKIRSTKLEDSAMYFCASGTGSGGAETQYFGPGTRLLVL.

This clonotype was seen repeatedly, ten times or more. The rearrangement links TRBV2 to TRBJ2-1; 7 bases are a match to TRBD2. The CDR3 is 17 residues long. Losses at the gene ends were 0 bases for V and 7 bases for J; bases not matched to a gene: 12. CDR1 SNHLY and CDR2 FYNNEI come from the germline V gene. Here the CDR3 reads CASSEAVYGRKKNEQFF. The CDR3 coding sequence is TGTGCCAGCAGTGAAGCGGTCTACGGGAGGAAGAAAAATGAGCAGTTCTTC.

The chain carries TRBV6-2 or TRBV6-3 and TRBJ2-6; D gene uncertain. In germline, CDR1 is MNHEY, CDR2 SVGEGT. CDR3 length: 16 residues. Trimming took 5 bases from V and 0 from J, leaving 11 bases between them. CDR3 residues: CASSPLTLSGANVLTF. The CDR3 bases are TGTGCCAGCAGTCCATTGACTCTCTCTGGGGCCAACGTCCTGACTTTC.

This clonotype has a handful of counts. CDR3 coding DNA: TGCGCCAGCAGCCATGCCCGGGACAGAACCCTAGATACGCAGTATTTT. This sequence encodes CASSHARDRTLDTQYF. The V call is TRBV4-1, the J call TRBJ2-3; 7 bases are a match to TRBD1. This CDR3 has 16 residues. The germline gives CDR1 MGHRA, CDR2 YSYEKL. Germline trimming cut 3 bases from V and 5 bases from J; bases unmatched to any gene: 11.

A few counts support this clonotype. The chain has TRBV6-2 or TRBV6-3 and TRBJ2-7; D could derive from TRBD1 or TRBD2 (5 bases each). V lost 0 bases and J lost 7, with 16 bases in between. The germline V gene encodes CDR1 MNHEY and CDR2 SVGEGT. The CDR3 extends over 15 amino acids. CDR3 in amino acids: CASSYSGDGHREQYF. The CDR3 coding sequence is TGTGCCAGCAGTTACTCGGGGGACGGACACAGGGAGCAGTACTTC.

This clonotype has more than one count but fewer than ten. J is TRBJ2-5 and V is TRBV20-1, with D possibly matching TRBD1 (5 bases). Germline values: CDR1 DFQATT, CDR2 SNEGSKA (reference sequence). Trimming took 2 bases from V and 1 from J, leaving 8 bases between them. The CDR3 contains 13 residues. The CDR3 is CSARLQGQETQYF. The CDR3 nucleotides read TGCAGTGCTAGACTTCAGGGCCAAGAGACCCAGTACTTC.

This clonotype appeared a few times. This chain links TRBV20-1 with TRBJ1-6; D perhaps matches TRBD1 (6 bases). The V gene's germline CDR1 is DFQATT and CDR2 SNEGSKA (reference sequence). This CDR3 contains 15 residues. Trimming took 6 bases from V and 4 from J, leaving 16 bases between them. CDR3 sequence reads: CSAQTVQGYNSPLHF. The DNA of the CDR3 is TGCAGTGCCCAAACCGTACAGGGTTATAATTCACCCCTCCACTTT.

This clonotype was detected many times. This chain joins TRBV7-2 and TRBJ2-4, with 7 positions matching TRBD2. CDR1 is SGHTA and CDR2 is FQGNSA in the germline V gene. There are 14 residues in the CDR3. The trim removed 4 bases at V and 7 bases at J, leaving 7 bases unmatched. The CDR3, as DNA: TGTGCCAGCAGCTCCCAGGTGGGAGGGAACATTCAGTACTTC. This translates into CASSSQVGGNIQYF.

This sequence joins TRBV7-2 and TRBJ1-1; D gene unclear. Trimming took off 5 bases at V and 0 bases at J, with 13 bases between the two ends. This CDR3 has 15 residues. Germline-derived CDR1 and CDR2 are SGHTA and FQGNSA. Here the CDR3 DNA reads TGTGCCAGCAGCCGCGGAGGGAGATTGAACACTGAAGCTTTCTTT. Translation gives CASSRGGRLNTEAFF.